This passage covers 11 T cell receptor beta chains from one sample sequenced in a study of PD-L1 blockade in urothelial cancer. Sequenced by immunoSEQ multiplex PCR; TCRdb stores in-frame clones only, minus some. Of roughly 43,000 clones detected, about 84% appear once; the ten largest clones hold 16%. Sample time point: pretreatment peripheral blood. Material: PBMCs, obtained around atezolizumab (anti-PD-L1) treatment. Receptor source: a man in his 60s with urothelial cancer.

This clone occurred a few times. The chain recombines TRBV5-1 with TRBJ2-1; 7 positions agree with TRBD1. The CDR3 consists of 15 residues. Germline CDR1 and CDR2: SGHRS and YFSETQ. J lost 8 bases, V lost 1 base, and 9 bases had no gene match. For the CDR3, the DNA is TGCGCCAGCAGCTTGCCACAGGGGACCTTCGATGAGCAGTTCTTC. The encoded protein is CASSLPQGTFDEQFF.

The J gene is TRBJ1-1, the V gene TRBV7-9; 9 nucleotides agree with TRBD1. The CDR3 loop spans 13 amino acids. CDR1 is SEHNR and CDR2 is FQNEAQ in the germline V gene (reference sequence). V was pared by 5 bases and J by 7 bases, with 5 bases of the junction left unmatched. DNA for the CDR3: TGTGCCAGCAGCCGGGACAGGGAGGTTGAAGCTTTCTTT. It yields the protein CASSRDREVEAFF.

The gene calls are TRBV14 and TRBJ2-3; 8 bases match TRBD1. The V gene end was trimmed by 3 bases and the J gene end by 6 bases; junction bases not matched to a gene: 11. Germline CDR1 and CDR2: SGHDN and FVKESK. The CDR3 runs to 16 residues. For the CDR3, the DNA is TGTGCCAGCAGCCATAGTCTGGACAGGGTTTTGGATACGCAGTATTTT. Translation gives CASSHSLDRVLDTQYF.

The V and J genes are TRBV5-4 and TRBJ1-2; 8 bases are a match to TRBD1. Germline-derived CDR1 and CDR2 are SGHNT and YYREEE (reference sequence). This CDR3 contains 17 residues. The J segment lost 0 bases and the V segment lost 2 bases, leaving 9 bases of the junction unmatched. CDR3 loop: CASSLGQGAPSNYGYTF. In DNA, the CDR3 is TGTGCCAGCAGCTTAGGCCAGGGGGCACCTTCTAACTATGGCTACACCTTC.

V gene TRBV27 combines with J gene TRBJ2-3; 13 bases map to TRBD2. Per the germline V gene, CDR1 is MNHEY and CDR2 is SMNVEV (reference sequence). The length of the CDR3 is 18 residues. V shed 6 bases, J shed 2 bases, and the junction held 11 bases outside the gene matches. In DNA, the CDR3 is TGTGCCAGCAGGACAGGACTAGCGGGAGTACTCAACACAGATACGCAGTATTTT. The encoded protein is CASRTGLAGVLNTDTQYF.

J is TRBJ2-2 and V is TRBV18; D is undetermined. Germline values: CDR1 KGHSH, CDR2 LQKENI. Between the trimmed V and J ends, which lost 1 base and 3 bases, there was a span of 6 bases. CDR3 length: 14 amino acids. The CDR3 sequence is CASSPLTDTGELFF. Here the CDR3 DNA reads TGTGCCAGCTCACCACTTACAGACACCGGGGAGCTGTTTTTT.

The chain links TRBV28 to TRBJ2-5; possible D gene TRBD2, 6 bases. The CDR3 consists of 13 residues. Germline CDR1 and CDR2: MDHEN and SYDVKM. Between the trimmed V and J ends, which lost 8 bases and 0 bases, there was a span of 10 bases. Written as DNA, the CDR3 is TGTGCCAGCGGTTGGACTAACCAAGAGACCCAGTACTTC. This codes for CASGWTNQETQYF.

The genes are TRBV18 and TRBJ2-7; 8 bases fit TRBD1. V shed 4 bases, J shed 2 bases, and the junction held 7 bases outside the gene matches. The CDR3 totals 15 residues. Germline lookup yields CDR1 KGHSH and CDR2 LQKENI. The CDR3 is CASSHRQGHTYEQYF. CDR3 DNA: TGTGCCAGCTCACACCGACAGGGGCATACCTACGAGCAGTACTTC. The full variable domain, rest sourced from reference TRBV18 and TRBJ2-7, is NAGVMQNPRHLVRRRGQEARLRCSPMKGHSHVYWYRQLPEEGLKFMVYLQKENIIDESGMPKERFSAEFPKEGPSILRIQQVVRGDSAAYFCASSHRQGHTYEQYFGPGTRLTVT.

The chain recombines TRBV6-4 with TRBJ1-3, with 8 bases matching TRBD1. The length of the CDR3 is 17 residues. Germline CDR1 is MRHNA and CDR2 is SNTAGT. Trimming at V came to 5 bases and at J to 0 bases, leaving 9 bases not matched to a gene. This CDR3 is CASSPRDRLPSGNTIYF. Written as DNA, the CDR3 is TGTGCCAGCAGTCCCAGGGACAGGTTACCCTCTGGAAACACCATATATTTT.

This clone has a single count. This chain joins TRBV27 and TRBJ2-3; D is undetermined. The V gene's germline CDR1 is MNHEY and CDR2 SMNVEV (reference sequence). The V end was cut by 5 bases, the J end by 8 bases, with 20 bases between. This CDR3 spans 15 amino acids. The CDR3 DNA reads TGTGCCAGCAGTCCAACTCACCCTAGTCTCGGTACGCAGTATTTT. Its translation: CASSPTHPSLGTQYF.

The chain is built from TRBV5-4 and TRBJ1-6; D possibly corresponds to TRBD1 (6 bases). CDR1 and CDR2 from the germline V gene are SGHNT and YYREEE (reference sequence). V was clipped by 3 bases and J by 5 bases, with 21 bases between them. The CDR3 extends over 18 amino acids. As DNA, the CDR3 is TGTGCCAGCAGCTACACTCCGGGGACACCGGCGAATAATTCACCCCTCCACTTT. Translated: CASSYTPGTPANNSPLHF.